This is a list of T cell receptor beta chains from one sample in a study of technical replicates of blood from a few donors. The method was immunoSEQ multiplex PCR; TCRdb's version includes in-frame clones alone and lacks a portion of them. Seen here are some 87,000 clones, almost 98% observed once, and the top ten hold over 0.15%. Material: T cells isolated from PBMCs. These receptors all come from a human donor in good health. CDR3s include the opening cysteine and the closing phenylalanine or tryptophan. D genes are given only for firm matches. Clone size is not always given. Where it is, it says once, few, many or a class for expanded clones.

v_call	d_call	j_call	clone_size	cdr3_nt	cdr3_aa
TRBV11-3	TRBD1	TRBJ1-1	.	TGTGCCAGCAGAAAAACCGGGACAGGGGGTGAAGCTTTCTTT	CASRKTGTGGEAFF
TRBV7-2	TRBD1	TRBJ1-2	.	TGTGCCAGCAGCTTAGATGCAGGGGGATATGGCTACACCTTC	CASSLDAGGYGYTF
TRBV30	.	TRBJ1-6	once	TGTGCCTGGAGTGGAGGGCTTACCTATAATTCACCCCTCCACTTT	CAWSGGLTYNSPLHF
TRBV5-1	TRBD1	TRBJ2-2	.	TGCGCCAGCAGCGGTAACAGGGGGAACACCGGGGAGCTGTTTTTT	CASSGNRGNTGELFF
TRBV7-2	.	TRBJ2-7	once	TGTGCCAGCAGCTCCTACGTGGCGGGGAGCTTC	CASSSYVAGSF
TRBV7-9	TRBD2	TRBJ2-5	.	TGTGCCAGCAGCTCGTTAGCGGGGGGGTGGTACCAAGAGACCCAGTACTTC	CASSSLAGGWYQETQYF
TRBV18	TRBD2	TRBJ2-1	.	TGTGCCAGCTCACTGGGACTAGCGAGGACCAATGAGCAGTTCTTC	CASSLGLARTNEQFF
TRBV11-2	.	TRBJ2-7	.	TGTGCCAGCAGCTCACCACGGGAGCGTGCCTACGAGCAGTACTTC	CASSSPRERAYEQYF
TRBV7-9	.	TRBJ2-2	.	TGTGCCAGCAGCCCCCGGGACACCAGCACCGGGGAGCTGTTTTTT	CASSPRDTSTGELFF
TRBV11-3	TRBD2	TRBJ2-7	.	TGTGCCAGCAGCTTAGATGGAGGGAGGGGATACGAGCAGTACTTC	CASSLDGGRGYEQYF
TRBV30	TRBD1	TRBJ2-5	.	TGTGCCTGGGGACAGGGAGGTTTGGAGACCCAGTACTTC	CAWGQGGLETQYF
TRBV28	TRBD1	TRBJ1-3	.	TGTGCCAGCAGTTTATTGGTTGACAGGGTGGGAAACACCATATATTTT	CASSLLVDRVGNTIYF
TRBV5-1	TRBD2	TRBJ2-2	.	TGCGCCAGCAGCTTCGGAACTAGCGTCCCCGGGGAGCTGTTTTTT	CASSFGTSVPGELFF
TRBV9	TRBD1	TRBJ2-2	few	TGTGCCAGCAGCCCCCAGGGGGGGACAGGGCTCACCGGGGAGCTGTTTTTT	CASSPQGGTGLTGELFF
TRBV11-3	.	TRBJ2-7	.	TGTGCCAGCAGTCGGAGGATTTGGAGCCCCACGGCCGAGCAGTACTTC	CASSRRIWSPTAEQYF
TRBV7-9	TRBD1	TRBJ2-4	once	TGTGCCAGCAGCTTACAGGGGGCAGACATTCAGTACTTC	CASSLQGADIQYF
TRBV28	TRBD2	TRBJ2-4	.	TGTGCCAGCAGTCGGACTAGCGGGAGCCCCCACATTCAGTACTTC	CASSRTSGSPHIQYF